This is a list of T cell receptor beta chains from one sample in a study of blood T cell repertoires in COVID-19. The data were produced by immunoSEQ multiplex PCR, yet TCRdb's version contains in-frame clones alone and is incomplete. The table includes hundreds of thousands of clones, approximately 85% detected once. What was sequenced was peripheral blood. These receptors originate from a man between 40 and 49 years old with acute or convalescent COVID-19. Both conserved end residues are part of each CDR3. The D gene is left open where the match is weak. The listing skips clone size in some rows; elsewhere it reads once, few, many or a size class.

cdr3_aa: CAWSVQENSPLHF
cdr3_nt: TGTGCCTGGAGTGTACAGGAAAATTCACCCCTCCACTTT
clone_size: NA
j_call: TRBJ1-6
d_call: NA
v_call: TRBV30

cdr3_aa: CASSQVLAPDTQYF
cdr3_nt: TGTGCCAGCAGCCAAGTACTAGCGCCAGATACGCAGTATTTT
clone_size: NA
j_call: TRBJ2-3
d_call: TRBD2
v_call: TRBV3-1/TRBV3-2

cdr3_aa: CASSPLVAGGLTEAFF
cdr3_nt: TGTGCCAGCTCACCACTCGTGGCGGGGGGCTTGACTGAAGCTTTCTTT
clone_size: NA
j_call: TRBJ1-1
d_call: NA
v_call: TRBV18

cdr3_aa: CASSEGGQGGETQYF
cdr3_nt: TGTGCCAGCAGTGAAGGGGGACAGGGGGGAGAGACCCAGTACTTC
clone_size: NA
j_call: TRBJ2-5
d_call: TRBD1
v_call: TRBV28

cdr3_aa: CASSAQTGDQGALHF
cdr3_nt: TGTGCCAGCAGCGCCCAAACAGGGGACCAGGGGGCCCTCCACTTT
clone_size: NA
j_call: TRBJ1-6
d_call: TRBD1
v_call: TRBV9

cdr3_aa: CASSLSHISYNEQFF
cdr3_nt: TGTGCCAGCAGCTTAAGCCACATCTCCTACAATGAGCAGTTCTTC
clone_size: once
j_call: TRBJ2-1
d_call: NA
v_call: TRBV7-3

cdr3_aa: CASSQFGRAYGYTF
cdr3_nt: TGTGCCAGCAGCCAATTTGGGCGGGCCTATGGCTACACCTTC
clone_size: NA
j_call: TRBJ1-2
d_call: NA
v_call: TRBV4-2

cdr3_aa: CASSRGSGANVLTF
cdr3_nt: TGTGCCAGCAGTAGGGGCTCTGGGGCCAACGTCCTGACTTTC
clone_size: once
j_call: TRBJ2-6
d_call: NA
v_call: TRBV25-1

cdr3_aa: CASSLGESEAFF
cdr3_nt: TGTGCCAGCAGCTTAGGGGAGTCTGAAGCTTTCTTT
clone_size: NA
j_call: TRBJ1-1
d_call: NA
v_call: TRBV7-9

cdr3_aa: CAISWPNTGELFF
cdr3_nt: TGTGCCATCAGTTGGCCAAACACCGGGGAGCTGTTTTTT
clone_size: NA
j_call: TRBJ2-2
d_call: NA
v_call: TRBV10-3

cdr3_aa: CASSANGSPLHF
cdr3_nt: TGTGCCAGCAGCGCGAACGGTTCACCCCTCCACTTT
clone_size: NA
j_call: TRBJ1-6
d_call: NA
v_call: TRBV9

cdr3_aa: CASSLGRGQDYGYTF
cdr3_nt: TGTGCCAGCAGCTTGGGGAGGGGGCAGGACTATGGCTACACCTTC
clone_size: NA
j_call: TRBJ1-2
d_call: TRBD1
v_call: TRBV5-4

cdr3_aa: CASSLDGREQYF
cdr3_nt: TGTGCCAGCAGCTTGGATGGGCGCGAGCAGTACTTC
clone_size: NA
j_call: TRBJ2-7
d_call: NA
v_call: TRBV5-6

cdr3_aa: CASSQGLAGGPYTGELFF
cdr3_nt: TGTGCCAGCAGCCAAGGACTAGCGGGGGGGCCTTACACCGGGGAGCTGTTTTTT
clone_size: NA
j_call: TRBJ2-2
d_call: TRBD2
v_call: TRBV3-1/TRBV3-2

cdr3_aa: CASSRGGSAYGYTF
cdr3_nt: TGTGCCAGCAGTAGAGGGGGCTCGGCCTATGGCTACACCTTC
clone_size: NA
j_call: TRBJ1-2
d_call: TRBD1
v_call: TRBV6-5

cdr3_aa: CASSLGLGNEQFF
cdr3_nt: TGTGCCAGCAGCCTCGGGTTGGGCAATGAGCAGTTCTTC
clone_size: NA
j_call: TRBJ2-1
d_call: NA
v_call: TRBV6-5

cdr3_aa: CASSQQGYTEAFF
cdr3_nt: TGTGCCAGCAGTCAACAGGGGTACACTGAAGCTTTCTTT
clone_size: NA
j_call: TRBJ1-1
d_call: TRBD1
v_call: TRBV2

cdr3_aa: CASSQDGESPGFYGYTF
cdr3_nt: TGCGCCAGCAGCCAAGATGGAGAGTCTCCGGGATTCTATGGCTACACCTTC
clone_size: NA
j_call: TRBJ1-2
d_call: NA
v_call: TRBV4-3

cdr3_aa: CASSLDPTWQETQYF
cdr3_nt: TGTGCCAGCAGCTTAGACCCGACTTGGCAAGAGACCCAGTACTTC
clone_size: NA
j_call: TRBJ2-5
d_call: NA
v_call: TRBV7-2

cdr3_aa: CASSLRENQPQHF
cdr3_nt: TGTGCCAGCAGCTTACGCGAGAACCAGCCCCAGCATTTT
clone_size: NA
j_call: TRBJ1-5
d_call: NA
v_call: TRBV7-9

cdr3_aa: CASSLLLGAGYTDTQYF
cdr3_nt: TGCGCCAGCAGCTTACTTCTAGGAGCCGGGTACACAGATACGCAGTATTTT
clone_size: once
j_call: TRBJ2-3
d_call: NA
v_call: TRBV5-1